Here is one T cell receptor beta chain with its context. This entry is derived from a study of blood T cell repertoires in COVID-19. Original processing methods: By means of reference gene primer amplification, nucleated cell counts were estimated. Method: immunoSEQ multiplex PCR; TCRdb's copy keeps in-frame clones and lacks some. That table gives V, J and clone size, and the DNA gave D and trimming. The profile shows roughly 180,000 clones, around 83% of them singletons. Germline loops: CDR1 MDHEN, CDR2 SYDVKM. V gave up 6 bases and J gave up 7 bases; unmatched junction bases: 6. The length of the CDR3 is 13 residues.

The origin of this receptor is a woman in her 50s in a cohort exposed to, infected with or recovered from COVID-19 (not recorded which). This chain connects TRBV28 to TRBJ1-2, with 9 bases that match TRBD1. Sequencing was performed on PBMCs or T cells enriched from blood (not recorded which). In DNA, the CDR3 is TGTGCCAGCAGGGGCGACAGGGGGGTTGGCTACACCTTC. Translated, it gives CASRGDRGVGYTF.